The source of this T cell receptor (beta chain) is a study of blood T cell repertoires in COVID-19. Looking at the study overall: Collection of acute and convalescent COVID-19 samples took place in the United States, Italy and Spain. Sources were T cells, B-cell-depleted T cells, or PBMCs; the material itself was cDNA or gDNA.

V was pared by 6 bases and J by 5 bases, with 3 bases of the junction left unmatched. Germline-derived CDR1 and CDR2 are MNHEY and SVGAGI. The CDR3 loop spans 12 amino acids. Per the original data handling: Quantification of nucleated cells was approximated via reference gene primer amplification. Using immunoSEQ multiplex PCR, the repertoire was profiled, and TCRdb retains in-frame clones only, with some absent. V, J and clone size reflect that table, while D and trimming were determined from the DNA. Among roughly 50,000 clones listed, about four fifths were seen once. This clone was picked up one time.

Sequenced: peripheral blood. The chain has TRBV6-5 and TRBJ2-5, with 7 bases lining up with TRBD1. This TCR came from a woman aged 55 to 70 with acute or convalescent COVID-19. This chain's CDR3 is CASSDRAETQYF. CDR3 bases: TGTGCCAGCAGCGACAGGGCGGAGACCCAGTACTTC.